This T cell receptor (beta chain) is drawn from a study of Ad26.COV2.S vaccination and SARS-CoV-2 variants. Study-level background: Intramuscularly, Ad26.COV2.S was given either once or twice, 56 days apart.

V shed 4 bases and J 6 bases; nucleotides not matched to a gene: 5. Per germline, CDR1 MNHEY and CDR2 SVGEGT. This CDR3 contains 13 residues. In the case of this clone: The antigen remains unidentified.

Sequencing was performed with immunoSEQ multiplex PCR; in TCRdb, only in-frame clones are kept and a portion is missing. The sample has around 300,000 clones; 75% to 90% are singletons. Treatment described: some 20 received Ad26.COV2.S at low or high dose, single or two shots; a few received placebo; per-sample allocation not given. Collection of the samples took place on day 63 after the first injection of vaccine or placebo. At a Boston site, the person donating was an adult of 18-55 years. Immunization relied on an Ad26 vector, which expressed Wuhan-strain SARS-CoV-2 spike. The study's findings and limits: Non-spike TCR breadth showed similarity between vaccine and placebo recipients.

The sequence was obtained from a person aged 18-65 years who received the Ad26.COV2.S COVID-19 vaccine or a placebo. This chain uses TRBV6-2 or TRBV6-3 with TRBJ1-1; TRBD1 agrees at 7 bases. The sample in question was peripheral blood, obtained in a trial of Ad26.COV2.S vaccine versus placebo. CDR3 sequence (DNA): TGTGCCAGCAGTTCCGCAGGGGGTTCTGAAGCTTTCTTT. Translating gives CASSSAGGSEAFF.